These T cell receptor beta chains were read from a single sample in a study of cytomegalovirus exposure and HLA in healthy donors. Sequencing was performed with immunoSEQ multiplex PCR; in TCRdb, only in-frame clones are kept and a portion is missing. Of over 65,000 clones detected, 80% to 90% appear once; the ten largest clones hold approximately 6.2%. The sequencing input was PBMCs. The source is a human donor in good health. Both conserved end residues are trimmed from each CDR3.

TRBV5-1,TRBJ2-1,ASSSAGGEYNEQF
TRBV6-1,TRBJ2-7,ASSELNGLGEQY
TRBV27,TRBJ2-5,ASWGQLPPGTQY
TRBV6-4,TRBJ2-3,ASSKRTSGGLDTQY
TRBV7-9,TRBJ1-6,ASSLARTGSHNSPLH
TRBV27,TRBJ1-1,ASSLSQFKEAF
TRBV19,TRBJ1-1,ASGTGTEMNTEAF
TRBV11-3,TRBJ1-1,ASSDRGNTEAF
TRBV5-1,TRBJ1-5,ASSLDREGQPQH
TRBV27,TRBJ1-6,ASSLRDSLANSPLH
TRBV28,TRBJ1-6,ASRFAGTPYNSPLH
TRBV27,TRBJ2-1,ASSIGGGGIGFVQF
TRBV12-5,TRBJ2-7,ASGFPDRVNYEQY
TRBV28,TRBJ1-2,ASSLTAGGYT
TRBV5-6,TRBJ2-2,ASRMGQTNTGELF
TRBV19,TRBJ2-6,ASSSSVSGVNSGANVLT
TRBV6-5,TRBJ1-5,ATADRGNQPQH
TRBV7-6,TRBJ2-5,ASSGQGSQETQY
TRBV6-5,TRBJ2-5,ASRSPETQY
TRBV14,TRBJ2-4,ASSQVGRGYIQY
TRBV19,TRBJ1-2,ASSIFGSGGRNYGYT
TRBV29-1,TRBJ1-5,SVVSGFGQPQH
TRBV28,TRBJ1-5,ASSFVGQGNQPQH
TRBV5-1,TRBJ2-7,ASSPGSYEQY
TRBV27,TRBJ2-5,ASSFLRGGGETQY
TRBV29-1,TRBJ2-3,SVEDSLAAKTDTQY
TRBV20-1,TRBJ1-3,SATRGNTIY